The 9 T cell receptor beta chains below were found in one sample sequenced in a study of CD8+ T cells in alopecia areata (dated by TCRdb to 2016 to 2019). Pooled mouse cutaneous lymph node cells were stained for CD4, CD8alpha, NKG2D, NKG2ACE and other markers, then sorted on a BD Influx. The library relied on the immunoSEQ multiplex PCR assay. To provide template for TCR sequencing, every sample had RNA extracted and reverse transcribed into cDNA. The table was pulled from immuneACCESS by TCRdb, which kept in-frame rearrangements only. Such tables lose some clones; where checked, under half of the loss comes from unresolved V genes, and the rest has no known cause. For this sample, roughly 260,000 clones are listed, none of them singletons. The ten top clones hold 0.9% to 1.5% of the sample. Sequencing was performed on CD4+ T cells sorted from a lymph node. The receptors derive from a C3H/HeJ mouse with alopecia areata. The MHC haplotype found in this strain is H2-k.

For this clone: The germline and genes are mouse ones. The read terminates 4 residues ahead of where the CDR3 ends, so the germline J gene completes it. This chain connects TRBV19 to TRBJ2-1; maybe TRBD2 (6 bases). Germline V CDR1 and CDR2: FNHDT, SITEND (reference sequence). The V gene lost 5 bases and the J gene lost 4 bases, with 10 bases spanning the gap. The CDR3 runs 13 residues. The part of the CDR3 DNA that was read is TGTGCCAGCAGAGGCTGGGGTTATGCT. This gives the protein CASRGWGYA. The full CDR3 sequence reads CASRGWGYAEQFF.

This clone occurred a few times. Each gene name is a mouse one. The CDR3 end is not reached by the read, which stops 4 residues before it; the germline J gene fills it in. The gene calls are TRBV1 and TRBJ2-3; 9 bases are a match to TRBD1. V trimming: 6 bases; J trimming: 0 bases; junction bases outside the gene matches: 4. The CDR3 consists of 15 residues. Germline loops: CDR1 NSQYPW, CDR2 LRSPGD (reference sequence). CDR3 sequence: CTCSRDRASAETLYF. The sequenced CDR3 bases are TGCACCTGCAGCCGGGACAGGGCTAGTGCAGAA.

Remarks on this clone: Gene names denote mouse genes. The read terminates 4 residues before the CDR3 end, so the remaining end is supplied by the germline J gene. Other DNA sequences in the sample encode the same CDR3. The J gene is TRBJ1-1, the V gene TRBV13-3; weak D call: TRBD1 (6 bases). CDR3 length equals 14 residues. Per germline, CDR1 NNHDY and CDR2 SYVADS. CDR3 protein: CASSERGGAREVFF. CDR3 bases read: TGTGCCAGCAGTGAGAGGGGGGGGGCGAGA.

This clone occurred a few times. Here the gene names and germline are mouse. The sequence runs out 4 residues before the end of the CDR3; the remainder is reconstructed from the germline J gene. J is TRBJ2-7 and V is TRBV13-3; 7 bases fit TRBD2. V lost 4 bases, J lost 1 base, and 5 bases stayed unmatched. This CDR3 region has 14 residues. The germline gives CDR1 NNHDY, CDR2 SYVADS. The CDR3 is CASSRGGVSYEQYF. The sequenced CDR3 bases are TGTGCCAGCAGTCGCGGGGGGGTGTCCTAT.

This clone was counted a few times. All gene names here are mouse names. Coverage ceases 4 residues before the CDR3 finishes, and the germline J gene fills in the end. The V gene is TRBV5, the J gene TRBJ2-4, with D uncertain. Looked up from germline, CDR1 is LGHNA and CDR2 is YNLKQL (reference sequence). This CDR3 region has 14 residues. V lost 4 bases, J lost 0 bases, and 8 bases lay in between. The CDR3 bases that were read are TGTGCCAGCAGCCTTCACTTTAGTCAAAAC. Its protein product is CASSLHFSQN. The full CDR3 sequence reads CASSLHFSQNTLYF.

Regarding this clone: Each gene name is a mouse one. The CDR3 extends 4 residues past the end of the read, so its final part is completed from the germline J gene. V and J are TRBV5 and TRBJ2-3, with D possibly TRBD2 on 7 matching bases. The germline CDR1 and CDR2 sequences are LGHNA and YNLKQL (reference sequence). The CDR3 has 17 residues. Deletions cut 4 bases from V and 0 bases from J, with 17 bases between. The covered CDR3 bases are TGTGCCAGCAGCCCAGCGGGGGGCAGAACTAGTGCAGAA. It specifies CASSPAGGRTSAE. The complete CDR3 protein is CASSPAGGRTSAETLYF.

This clone was found a few times. Mouse names are used for the genes. Read coverage stops 4 residues before the CDR3 terminus; the germline J gene supplies the remainder. V gene TRBV19 combines with J gene TRBJ2-7; tentatively, D is TRBD1 (6 bases). The germline gives CDR1 FNHDT, CDR2 SITEND (reference sequence). V lost 1 base, J lost 0 bases, and 8 bases lay in between. The CDR3 has 14 amino acids. CDR3 sequence: CASSINRASYEQYF. The sequenced part of the CDR3 DNA is TGTGCCAGCAGTATAAACAGGGCCTCCTAT.

About this clone itself: The germline and genes are mouse ones. The read comes to an end 4 residues before the CDR3 does, leaving the germline J gene to fill in the end. The rearrangement uses TRBV5 and TRBJ2-1, with 8 positions matching TRBD1. Germline lookup yields CDR1 LGHNA and CDR2 YNLKQL (reference sequence). This CDR3 region has 15 residues. The CDR3 DNA, read in part, is TGTGCCAGCAGCCAAGATGGACAGGGTGGGGCT. This encodes CASSQDGQGGA. The entire CDR3 protein is CASSQDGQGGAEQFF.

In regard to this clone: Mouse names are used for the genes. The read ends 4 residues early relative to the CDR3; the germline J gene fills the gap. The rearrangement joins TRBV13-3 to TRBJ2-1; D perhaps matches TRBD1 (6 bases). V dropped 8 bases and J dropped 0 bases, with 6 bases sitting between them. CDR3 size: 12 residues. Germline V gene lookup returns CDR1 NNHDY and CDR2 SYVADS. CDR3 amino acids: CARDSNYAEQFF. CDR3 DNA, as far as it was read: TGTGCCAGGGACAGTAACTATGCT.